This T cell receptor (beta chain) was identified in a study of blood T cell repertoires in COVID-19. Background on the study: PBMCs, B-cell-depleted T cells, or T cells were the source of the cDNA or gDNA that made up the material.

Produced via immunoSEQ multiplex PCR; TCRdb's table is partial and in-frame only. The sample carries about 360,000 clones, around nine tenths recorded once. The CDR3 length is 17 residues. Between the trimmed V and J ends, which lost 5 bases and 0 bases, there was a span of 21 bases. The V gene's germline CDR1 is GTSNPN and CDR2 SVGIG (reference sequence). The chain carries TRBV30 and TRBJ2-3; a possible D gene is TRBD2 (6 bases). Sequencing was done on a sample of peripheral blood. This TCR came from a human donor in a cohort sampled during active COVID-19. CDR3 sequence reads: CAWLRVTGDLSTDTQYF. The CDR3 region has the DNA TGTGCCTGGCTGCGAGTAACGGGAGACCTTAGCACAGATACGCAGTATTTT.